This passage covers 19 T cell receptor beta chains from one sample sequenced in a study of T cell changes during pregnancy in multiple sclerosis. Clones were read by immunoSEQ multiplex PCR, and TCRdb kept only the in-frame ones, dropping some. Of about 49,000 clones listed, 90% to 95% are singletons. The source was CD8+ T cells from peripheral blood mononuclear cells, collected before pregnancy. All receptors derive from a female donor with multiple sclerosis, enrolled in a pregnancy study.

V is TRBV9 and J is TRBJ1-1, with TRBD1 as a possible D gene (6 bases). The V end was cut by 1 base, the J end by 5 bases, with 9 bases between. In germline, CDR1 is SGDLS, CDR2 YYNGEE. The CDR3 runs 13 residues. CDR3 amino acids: CASSVQGGTEAFF. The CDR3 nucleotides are TGTGCCAGCAGCGTACAAGGGGGAACTGAAGCTTTCTTT.

DNA for the CDR3: TGTGCCAGCAGTTTGGGACAGGTGAACACTGAAGCTTTCTTT. This codes for CASSLGQVNTEAFF. This chain joins TRBV27 and TRBJ1-1; 8 nucleotides align to TRBD1. Trimming at V came to 3 bases and at J to 0 bases, leaving 0 bases not matched to a gene. Germline V gene data show CDR1 as MNHEY and CDR2 as SMNVEV (reference sequence). This CDR3 has 14 residues.

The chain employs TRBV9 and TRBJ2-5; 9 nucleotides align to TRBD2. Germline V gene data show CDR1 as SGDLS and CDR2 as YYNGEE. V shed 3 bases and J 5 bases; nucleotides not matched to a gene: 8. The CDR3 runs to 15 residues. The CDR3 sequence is CASSESSGIQETQYF. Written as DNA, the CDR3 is TGTGCCAGCAGCGAGTCTAGCGGGATCCAGGAGACCCAGTACTTC.

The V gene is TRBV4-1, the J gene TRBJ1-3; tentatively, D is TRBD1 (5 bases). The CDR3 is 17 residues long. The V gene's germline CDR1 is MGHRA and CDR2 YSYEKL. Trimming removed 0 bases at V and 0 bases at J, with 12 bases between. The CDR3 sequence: CASSQEKGSLSGNTIYF. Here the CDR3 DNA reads TGCGCCAGCAGCCAAGAGAAGGGGTCCCTCTCTGGAAACACCATATATTTT.

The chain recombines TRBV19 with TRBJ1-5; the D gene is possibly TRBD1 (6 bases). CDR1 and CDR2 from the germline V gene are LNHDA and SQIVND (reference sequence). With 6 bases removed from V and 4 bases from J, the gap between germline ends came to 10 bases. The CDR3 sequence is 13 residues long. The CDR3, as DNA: TGTGCCAGTAGCCTGAGGGGGAATCAGCCCCAGCATTTT. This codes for CASSLRGNQPQHF.

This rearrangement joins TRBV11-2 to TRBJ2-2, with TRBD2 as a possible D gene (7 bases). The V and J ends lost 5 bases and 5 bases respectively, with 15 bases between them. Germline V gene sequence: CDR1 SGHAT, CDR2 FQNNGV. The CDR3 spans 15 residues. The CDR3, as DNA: TGTGCCAGCAGCCCACTAAAGGGGGGGACCGGGGAGCTGTTTTTT. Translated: CASSPLKGGTGELFF. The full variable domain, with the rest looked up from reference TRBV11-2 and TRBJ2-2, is EAGVAQSPRYKIIEKRQSVAFWCNPISGHATLYWYQQILGQGPKLLIQFQNNGVVDDSQLPKDRFSAERLKGVDSTLKIQPAKLEDSAVYLCASSPLKGGTGELFFGEGSRLTVL.

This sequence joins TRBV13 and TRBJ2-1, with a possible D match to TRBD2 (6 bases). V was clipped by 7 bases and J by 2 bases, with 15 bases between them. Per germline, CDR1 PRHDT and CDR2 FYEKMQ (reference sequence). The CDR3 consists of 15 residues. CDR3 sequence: CASTPGRGAYNEQFF. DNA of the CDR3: TGTGCCAGCACCCCTGGGCGGGGCGCCTACAATGAGCAGTTCTTC.

The CDR3 protein is CASSFFGGTEAFF. The CDR3 region has the DNA TGTGCCAGCAGTTTCTTTGGGGGGACTGAAGCTTTCTTT. The rearrangement uses TRBV27 and TRBJ1-1, with D possibly TRBD1 on 5 matching bases. Trimming stripped 3 bases from V and 5 bases from J, with 10 bases between. The CDR3 is 13 amino acids. The germline V gene has CDR1 MNHEY and CDR2 SMNVEV (reference sequence).

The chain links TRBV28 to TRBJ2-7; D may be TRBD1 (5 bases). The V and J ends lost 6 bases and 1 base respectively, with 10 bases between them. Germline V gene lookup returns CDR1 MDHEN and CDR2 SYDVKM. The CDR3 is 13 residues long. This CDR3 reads CASRGPHSYEQYF. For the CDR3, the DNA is TGTGCCAGCAGGGGGCCCCATTCCTACGAGCAGTACTTC.

The CDR3 region is CASSLAGQGNSPLHF. The CDR3 coding sequence is TGTGCCAGCAGCTTGGCCGGTCAGGGAAATTCACCCCTCCACTTT. The chain joins TRBV5-6 to TRBJ1-6; tentative D call: TRBD1 (5 bases). The CDR3 spans 15 residues. The V gene lost 0 bases and the J gene lost 7 bases, with 11 bases spanning the gap. Germline CDR1 SGHDT, CDR2 YYEEEE.

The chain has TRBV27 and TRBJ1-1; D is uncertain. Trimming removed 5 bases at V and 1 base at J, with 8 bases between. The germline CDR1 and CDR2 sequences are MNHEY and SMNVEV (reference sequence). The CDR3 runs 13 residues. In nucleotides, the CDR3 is TGTGCCAGCAGTCCCACAGAGAACACTGAAGCTTTCTTT. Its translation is CASSPTENTEAFF.

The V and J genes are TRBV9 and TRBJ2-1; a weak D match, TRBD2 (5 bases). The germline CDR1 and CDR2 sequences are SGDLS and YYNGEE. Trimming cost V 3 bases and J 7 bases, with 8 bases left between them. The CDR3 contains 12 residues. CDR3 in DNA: TGTGCCAGCAGCGGCGGAGGTAATGAGCAGTTCTTC. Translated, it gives CASSGGGNEQFF.

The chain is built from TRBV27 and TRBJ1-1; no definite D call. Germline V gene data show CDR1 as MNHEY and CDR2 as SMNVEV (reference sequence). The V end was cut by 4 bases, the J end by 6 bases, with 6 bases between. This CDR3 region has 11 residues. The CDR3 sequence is CASSSYAEAFF. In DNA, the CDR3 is TGTGCCAGCAGTTCCTACGCTGAAGCTTTCTTT.

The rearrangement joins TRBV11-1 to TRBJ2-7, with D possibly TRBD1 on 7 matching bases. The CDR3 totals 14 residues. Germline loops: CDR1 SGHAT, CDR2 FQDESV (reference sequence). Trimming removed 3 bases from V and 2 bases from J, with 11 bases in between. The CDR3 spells CASSFGRGAYEQYF. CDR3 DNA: TGTGCCAGCAGCTTCGGCAGGGGGGCCTACGAGCAGTACTTC.

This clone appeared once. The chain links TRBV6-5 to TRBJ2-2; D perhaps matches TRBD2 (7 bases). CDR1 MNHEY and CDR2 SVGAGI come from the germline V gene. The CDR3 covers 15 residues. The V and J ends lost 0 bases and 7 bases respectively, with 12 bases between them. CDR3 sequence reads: CASSYSTGGDGELFF. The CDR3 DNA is TGTGCCAGCAGTTACTCGACGGGGGGCGACGGGGAGCTGTTTTTT.

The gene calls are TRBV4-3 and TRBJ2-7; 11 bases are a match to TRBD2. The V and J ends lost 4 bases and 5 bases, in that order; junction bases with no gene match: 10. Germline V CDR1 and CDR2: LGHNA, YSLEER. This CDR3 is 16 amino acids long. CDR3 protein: CASSPGSGRALDEQYF. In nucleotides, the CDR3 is TGCGCCAGCAGCCCGGGTAGCGGGAGGGCCTTAGACGAGCAGTACTTC.

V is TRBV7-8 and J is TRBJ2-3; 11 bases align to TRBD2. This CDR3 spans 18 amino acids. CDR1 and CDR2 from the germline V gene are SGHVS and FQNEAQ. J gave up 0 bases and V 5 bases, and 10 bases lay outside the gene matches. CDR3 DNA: TGTGCCAGCAGCCAAGGAGTCTTAGCGGGAGGGAGCACAGATACGCAGTATTTT. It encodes CASSQGVLAGGSTDTQYF.

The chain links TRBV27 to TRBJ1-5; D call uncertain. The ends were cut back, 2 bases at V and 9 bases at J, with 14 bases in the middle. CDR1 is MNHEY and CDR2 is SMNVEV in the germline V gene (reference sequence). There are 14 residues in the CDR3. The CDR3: CASSLGGASGPQHF. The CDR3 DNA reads TGTGCCAGCAGTTTAGGCGGAGCCAGCGGGCCCCAGCATTTT.

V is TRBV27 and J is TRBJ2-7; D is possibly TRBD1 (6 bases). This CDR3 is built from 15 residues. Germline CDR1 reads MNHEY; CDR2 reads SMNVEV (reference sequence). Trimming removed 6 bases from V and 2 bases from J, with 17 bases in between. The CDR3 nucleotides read TGTGCCAGCAGAACTACACCTGGACAGACCTACGAGCAGTACTTC. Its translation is CASRTTPGQTYEQYF.